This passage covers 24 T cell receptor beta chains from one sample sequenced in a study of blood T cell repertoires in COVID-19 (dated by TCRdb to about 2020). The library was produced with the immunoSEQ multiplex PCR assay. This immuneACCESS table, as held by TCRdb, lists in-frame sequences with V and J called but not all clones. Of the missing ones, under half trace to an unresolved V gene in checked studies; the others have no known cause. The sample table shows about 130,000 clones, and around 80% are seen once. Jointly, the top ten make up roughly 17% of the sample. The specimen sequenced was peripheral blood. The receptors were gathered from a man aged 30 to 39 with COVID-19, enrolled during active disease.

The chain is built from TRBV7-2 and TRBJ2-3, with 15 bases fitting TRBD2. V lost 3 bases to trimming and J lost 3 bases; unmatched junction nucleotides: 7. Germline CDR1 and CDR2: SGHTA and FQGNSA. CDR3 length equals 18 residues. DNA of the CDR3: TGTGCCAGCAGCTTTCCCGGGACTAGCGGGGGGTCGACAGATACGCAGTATTTT. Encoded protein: CASSFPGTSGGSTDTQYF.

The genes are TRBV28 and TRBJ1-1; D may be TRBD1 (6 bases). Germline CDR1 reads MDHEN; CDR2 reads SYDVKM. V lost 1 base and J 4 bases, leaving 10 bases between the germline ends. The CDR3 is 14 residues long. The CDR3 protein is CASSLSTGSTEAFF. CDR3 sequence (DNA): TGTGCCAGCAGTTTATCCACAGGGTCCACTGAAGCTTTCTTT.

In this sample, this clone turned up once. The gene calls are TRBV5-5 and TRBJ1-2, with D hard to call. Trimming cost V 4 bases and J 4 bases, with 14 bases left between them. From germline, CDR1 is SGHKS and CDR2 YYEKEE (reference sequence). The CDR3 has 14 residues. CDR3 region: CASSRRESFYGYTF. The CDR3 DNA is TGTGCCAGCAGCCGCCGGGAGTCCTTCTATGGCTACACCTTC.

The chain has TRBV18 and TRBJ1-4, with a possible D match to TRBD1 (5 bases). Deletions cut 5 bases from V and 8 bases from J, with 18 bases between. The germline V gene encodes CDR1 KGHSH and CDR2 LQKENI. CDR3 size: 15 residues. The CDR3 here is CASSMGPTGEEKLFF. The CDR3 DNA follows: TGTGCCAGCTCAATGGGCCCAACGGGGGAAGAAAAACTGTTTTTT.

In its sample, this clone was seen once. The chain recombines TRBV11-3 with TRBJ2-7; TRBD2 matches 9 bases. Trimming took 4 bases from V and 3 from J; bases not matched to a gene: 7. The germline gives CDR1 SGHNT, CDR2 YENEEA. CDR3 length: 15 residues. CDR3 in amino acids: CASSWGGTSSYEQYF. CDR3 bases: TGTGCCAGCAGCTGGGGCGGGACTAGCAGCTACGAGCAGTACTTC.

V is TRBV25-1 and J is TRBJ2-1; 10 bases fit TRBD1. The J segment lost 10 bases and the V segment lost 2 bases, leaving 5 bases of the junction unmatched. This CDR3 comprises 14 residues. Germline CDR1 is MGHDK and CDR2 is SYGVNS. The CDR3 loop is CASSERDRGGEQFF. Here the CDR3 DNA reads TGTGCCAGCAGTGAAAGGGACAGGGGAGGCGAGCAGTTCTTC.

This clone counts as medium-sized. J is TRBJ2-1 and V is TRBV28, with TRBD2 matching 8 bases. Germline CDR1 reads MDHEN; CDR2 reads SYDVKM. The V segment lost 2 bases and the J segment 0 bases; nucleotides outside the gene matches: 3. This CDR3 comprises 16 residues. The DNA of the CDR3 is TGTGCCAGCAGTTTACAACTAGCGGCCTCCTACAATGAGCAGTTCTTC. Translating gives CASSLQLAASYNEQFF.

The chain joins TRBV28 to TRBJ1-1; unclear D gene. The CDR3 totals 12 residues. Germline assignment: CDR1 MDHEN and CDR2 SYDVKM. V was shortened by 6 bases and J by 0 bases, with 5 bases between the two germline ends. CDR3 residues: CASRRMNTEAFF. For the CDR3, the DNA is TGTGCCAGCAGGAGGATGAACACTGAAGCTTTCTTT. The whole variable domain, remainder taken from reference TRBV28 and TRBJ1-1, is DVKVTQSSRYLVKRTGEKVFLECVQDMDHENMFWYRQDPGLGLRLIYFSYDVKMKEKGDIPEGYSVSREKKERFSLILESASTNQTSMYLCASRRMNTEAFFGQGTRLTVV.

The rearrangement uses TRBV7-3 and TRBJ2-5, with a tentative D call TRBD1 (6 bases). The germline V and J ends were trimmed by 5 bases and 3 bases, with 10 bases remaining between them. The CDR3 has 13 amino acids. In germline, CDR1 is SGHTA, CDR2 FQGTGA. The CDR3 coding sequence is TGTGCCAGCAGCCACCCAGGGGAAGAGACCCAGTACTTC. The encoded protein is CASSHPGEETQYF. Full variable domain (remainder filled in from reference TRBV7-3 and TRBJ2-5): GAGVSQTPSNKVTEKGKYVELRCDPISGHTALYWYRQSLGQGPEFLIYFQGTGAADDSGLPNDRFFAVRPEGSVSTLKIQRTERGDSAVYLCASSHPGEETQYFGPGTRLLVL.

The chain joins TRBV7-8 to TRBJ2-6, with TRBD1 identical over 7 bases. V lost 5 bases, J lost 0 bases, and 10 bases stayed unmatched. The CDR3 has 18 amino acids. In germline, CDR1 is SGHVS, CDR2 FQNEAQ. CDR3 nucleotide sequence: TGTGCCAGCAGCCTCGGACAGGTCCCTCTCTCTGGGGCCAACGTCCTGACTTTC. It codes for CASSLGQVPLSGANVLTF. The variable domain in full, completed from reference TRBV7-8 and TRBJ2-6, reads GAGVSQSPRYKVAKRGQDVALRCDPISGHVSLFWYQQALGQGPEFLTYFQNEAQLDKSGLPSDRFFAERPEGSVSTLKIQRTQQEDSAVYLCASSLGQVPLSGANVLTFGAGSRLTVL.

The CDR3 nucleotides read TGTGCCAGTAGTTCCAGTTCCGGGTCCACCTACGAGCAGTACTTC. Its translation: CASSSSSGSTYEQYF. This chain connects TRBV19 to TRBJ2-7; D remains unclear. This CDR3 region has 15 residues. Germline CDR1 reads LNHDA; CDR2 reads SQIVND (reference sequence). V shed 5 bases and J shed 2 bases, with 16 bases lying between them. Full variable domain (rest looked up from reference TRBV19 and TRBJ2-7): DGGITQSPKYLFRKEGQNVTLSCEQNLNHDAMYWYRQDPGQGLRLIYYSQIVNDFQKGDIAEGYSVSREKKESFPLTVTSAQKNPTAFYLCASSSSSGSTYEQYFGPGTRLTVT.

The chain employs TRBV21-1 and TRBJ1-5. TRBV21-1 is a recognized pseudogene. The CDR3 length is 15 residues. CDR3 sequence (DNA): TGTGCCAGCAGCGGTAAGGCGGGCGAGAGTAGGACCCAGCATTTT. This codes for CASSGKAGESRTQHF.

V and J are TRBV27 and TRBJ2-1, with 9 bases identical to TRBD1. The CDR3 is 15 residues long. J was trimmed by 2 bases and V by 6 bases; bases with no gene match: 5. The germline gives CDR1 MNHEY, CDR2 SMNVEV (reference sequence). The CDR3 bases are TGTGCCAGCAGCCCTAGACAGGGGGCCTACAATGAGCAGTTCTTC. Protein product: CASSPRQGAYNEQFF.

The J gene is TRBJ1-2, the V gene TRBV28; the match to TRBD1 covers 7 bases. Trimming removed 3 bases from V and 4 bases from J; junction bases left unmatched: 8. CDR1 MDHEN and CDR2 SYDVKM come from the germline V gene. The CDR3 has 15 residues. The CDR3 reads CASSFNHWTGYGYTF. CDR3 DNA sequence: TGTGCCAGCAGTTTTAACCATTGGACAGGCTATGGCTACACCTTC.

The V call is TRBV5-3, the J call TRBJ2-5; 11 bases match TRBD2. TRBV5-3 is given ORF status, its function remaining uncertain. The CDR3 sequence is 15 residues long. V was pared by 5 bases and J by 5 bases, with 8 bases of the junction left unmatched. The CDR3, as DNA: TGTGCCAGAAGTCCCTTAGCGGGAGGGTGGGAGACCCAGTACTTC. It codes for CARSPLAGGWETQYF.

CDR3 DNA sequence: TGTGCCAGCAGCTCCGGACAGGGAGGCATTGGCTACACCTTC. Protein sequence: CASSSGQGGIGYTF. This chain connects TRBV7-9 to TRBJ1-2, with TRBD1 matching 8 bases. The CDR3 is 14 residues long. Germline V lookup: CDR1 SEHNR, CDR2 FQNEAQ (reference sequence). V was pared by 4 bases and J by 7 bases, with 8 bases of the junction left unmatched.

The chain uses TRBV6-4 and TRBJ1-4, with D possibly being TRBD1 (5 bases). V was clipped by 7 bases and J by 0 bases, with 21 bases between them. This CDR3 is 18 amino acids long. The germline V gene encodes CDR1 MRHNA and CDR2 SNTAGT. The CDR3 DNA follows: TGTGCCAGCACCCCGACAGCCACCGACCTTGCAACTAATGAAAAACTGTTTTTT. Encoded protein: CASTPTATDLATNEKLFF.

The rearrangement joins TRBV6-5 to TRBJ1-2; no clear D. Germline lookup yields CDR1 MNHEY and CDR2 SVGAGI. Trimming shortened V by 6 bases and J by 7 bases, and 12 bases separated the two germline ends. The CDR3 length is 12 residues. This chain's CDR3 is CASSTDQSGYTF. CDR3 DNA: TGTGCCAGCAGCACAGACCAAAGTGGCTACACCTTC.

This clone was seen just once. The CDR3 loop reads CASRQGTNEKLFF. The DNA of the CDR3 is TGTGCCAGCCGGCAGGGAACTAATGAAAAACTGTTTTTT. This chain connects TRBV19 to TRBJ1-4; possible D gene TRBD1, 5 bases. CDR3 length: 13 residues. Trimming stripped 9 bases from V and 1 base from J, with 9 bases between. CDR1 LNHDA and CDR2 SQIVND come from the germline V gene (reference sequence).

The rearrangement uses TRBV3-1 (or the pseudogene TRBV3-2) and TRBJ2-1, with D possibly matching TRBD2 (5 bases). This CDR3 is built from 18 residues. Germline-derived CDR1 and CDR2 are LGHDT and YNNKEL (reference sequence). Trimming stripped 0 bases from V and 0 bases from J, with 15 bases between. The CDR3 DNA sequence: TGTGCCAGCAGCCAAGAAGCGGCAGCCAGGAGCTCCTACAATGAGCAGTTCTTC. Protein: CASSQEAAARSSYNEQFF.

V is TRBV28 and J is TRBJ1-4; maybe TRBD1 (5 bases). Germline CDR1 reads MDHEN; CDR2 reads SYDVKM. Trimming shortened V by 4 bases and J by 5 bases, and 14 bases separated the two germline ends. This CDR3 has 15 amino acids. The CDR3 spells CASSYSSRANEKLFF. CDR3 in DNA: TGTGCCAGCAGTTACTCCTCCAGGGCCAATGAAAAACTGTTTTTT.

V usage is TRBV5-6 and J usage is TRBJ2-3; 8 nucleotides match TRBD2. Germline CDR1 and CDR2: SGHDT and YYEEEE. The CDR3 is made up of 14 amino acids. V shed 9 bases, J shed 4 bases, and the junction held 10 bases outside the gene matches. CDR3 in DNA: TGTGCCACAAGAACCGGCGGGGGGTCAGATACGCAGTATTTT. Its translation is CATRTGGGSDTQYF.

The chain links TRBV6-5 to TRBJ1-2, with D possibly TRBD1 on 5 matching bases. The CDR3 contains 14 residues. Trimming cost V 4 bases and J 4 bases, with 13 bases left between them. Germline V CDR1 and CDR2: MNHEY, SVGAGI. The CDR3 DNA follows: TGTGCCAGCAGTTTGGGTACAGGTCCCTATGGCTACACCTTC. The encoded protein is CASSLGTGPYGYTF.

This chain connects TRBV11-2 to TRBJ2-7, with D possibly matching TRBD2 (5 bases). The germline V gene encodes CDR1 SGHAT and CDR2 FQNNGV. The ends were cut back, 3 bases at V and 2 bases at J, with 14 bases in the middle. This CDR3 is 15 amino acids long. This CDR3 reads CASSFLGLSAYEQYF. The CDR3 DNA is TGTGCCAGCAGCTTTCTCGGACTTTCGGCCTACGAGCAGTACTTC.